The source of this T cell receptor beta chain is a study of cytomegalovirus exposure and HLA in healthy donors. Study information: A prior study identified 117 million unique TCR beta sequences from about 180 million T cells. Study-wide findings and caveats: Several of the most significant clusters appeared linked to common viral pathogens, based on a later analysis. Earlier results showed most TCR beta V segments being productive about 87% or about 30% of the time. The classifier reportedly diagnosed cytomegalovirus status with high specificity and sensitivity.

As concerns this clone: Its antigen is unknown. Different DNA sequences within this sample yield the same CDR3.

This PCR relied on a set of 60 Vbeta primers and 13 Jbeta primers. Assay used: immunoSEQ multiplex PCR; TCRdb lists only in-frame clones, some missing. Of more than 95,000 clones listed, approximately 64% are singletons. The sequenced material came from PBMCs. This clonotype originated in a man aged 60-69 years in good health and CMV-seronegative.

The CDR3 DNA sequence: TGCGCCAGCAGCCCCGGGTTTAGGACAGGGGTTCTCATCCCCGAAGCTTTCTTT. Translated: CASSPGFRTGVLIPEAFF. This chain links TRBV5-1 with TRBJ1-1; TRBD1 agrees at 9 bases. Looked up from germline, CDR1 is SGHRS and CDR2 is YFSETQ. This CDR3 has 18 amino acids. V was pared by 4 bases and J by 8 bases, with 21 bases of the junction left unmatched.